This TCR beta chain was identified in a study of CD8+ T cells in alopecia areata. Turning to the study itself: Treated patients took oral tofacitinib at 5 to 10 mg twice daily.

Details on this clone: Its antigen is undetermined.

Trimming left V 4 bases short and J 0 bases short, with 14 bases between. The CDR3 runs 16 residues. Germline values: CDR1 SGHVS, CDR2 FNYEAQ. Study findings and constraints: Relative to mice, TCR sharing across patients was less clear, a difference possibly HLA-related. In scalp and blood during tofacitinib, many expanded lesional clones persisted.

The treatment was: oral pan-JAK inhibitor, 5-10 mg twice daily. Extracted from the samples, RNA was reverse transcribed into cDNA to serve as the sequencing template. Some clones are missing from TCRdb's copy, which holds only in-frame ones; the method was immunoSEQ multiplex PCR. The sample has some 190,000 clones; approximately 67% are singletons. Source: CD4+ T cells sorted from blood, taken between weeks 43 and 45, from a patient treated with tofacitinib. This TCR was sampled from a human donor with alopecia areata. The chain employs TRBV7-6 and TRBJ2-3; D is unclear. The CDR3 reads CASSSRLGSSTDTQYF. The DNA for the CDR3 is TGTGCCAGCAGCTCGCGACTGGGCTCAAGCACAGATACGCAGTATTTT.